These 14 T cell receptor beta chains were all obtained from the same sample, sequenced in a study of blood T cell repertoires in COVID-19 (TCRdb year 2020). Libraries were built with the immunoSEQ multiplex PCR assay. TCRdb obtained this table from immuneACCESS and retained in-frame rearrangements with V and J assigned. These tables miss some clones; where compared with another copy, unresolved V genes account for less than half of the shortfall, and the remainder is unexplained. The sample data list about 210,000 clones, and 80% to 90% of these were observed just once. The ten largest clones take up 9.7% of the sample. Sequenced input: peripheral blood. These receptors were collected from a middle-aged man with active or convalescent COVID-19.

This chain joins TRBV11-2 and TRBJ1-2; D gene uncertain. The CDR3 extends over 13 amino acids. Germline assignment: CDR1 SGHAT and CDR2 FQNNGV. V was shortened by 1 base and J by 7 bases, with 10 bases between the two germline ends. The CDR3 loop reads CASSLALPVGYTF. CDR3 bases: TGTGCCAGCAGCTTAGCGTTACCGGTTGGCTACACCTTC.

The CDR3 protein is CASSGTGATVGYGYTF. The CDR3 region has the DNA TGCGCCAGCAGCGGGACAGGGGCGACAGTGGGATATGGCTACACCTTC. The chain carries TRBV5-1 and TRBJ1-2, with TRBD1 matching over 10 bases. The V gene's germline CDR1 is SGHRS and CDR2 YFSETQ. The CDR3 covers 16 residues. V gave up 4 bases and J gave up 5 bases; unmatched junction bases: 11.

The rearrangement uses TRBV6-4 and TRBJ2-3; 11 positions match TRBD2. CDR1 and CDR2 from the germline V gene are MRHNA and SNTAGT. The trim removed 6 bases at V and 4 bases at J, leaving 3 bases unmatched. The CDR3 is 14 amino acids. CDR3 region: CASSPTSGADTQYF. CDR3 sequence (DNA): TGTGCCAGCAGCCCGACTAGCGGGGCAGATACGCAGTATTTT.

This chain connects TRBV30 to TRBJ1-5; a weak D match, TRBD1 (5 bases). The CDR3 has 13 amino acids. The germline gives CDR1 GTSNPN, CDR2 SVGIG (reference sequence). V dropped 0 bases and J dropped 3 bases, with 6 bases sitting between them. The CDR3 reads CAWSVQDNQPQHF. CDR3 nucleotide sequence: TGTGCCTGGAGTGTACAGGACAATCAGCCCCAGCATTTT.

The chain employs TRBV3-1 (or the pseudogene TRBV3-2) and TRBJ2-3, with D uncertain. Trimming shortened V by 0 bases and J by 2 bases, and 3 bases separated the two germline ends. CDR1 and CDR2 (germline): LGHDT, YNNKEL (reference sequence). CDR3 length: 13 residues. The CDR3 sequence is CASSQDYTDTQYF. Here the CDR3 DNA reads TGTGCCAGCAGCCAAGACTACACAGATACGCAGTATTTT.

The chain uses TRBV3-1 (or the pseudogene TRBV3-2) and TRBJ1-3, with 7 nucleotides matching TRBD1. Germline V gene data show CDR1 as LGHDT and CDR2 as YNNKEL (reference sequence). The CDR3 has 14 amino acids. The junction had 8 bases not matched to a gene; V was cut back by 4 bases and J by 8 bases. The CDR3 DNA sequence: TGTGCCAGCAGCCCCCGACAGGGAGCGGACACCATATATTTT. This codes for CASSPRQGADTIYF.

The chain recombines TRBV5-4 with TRBJ1-2; weak D call: TRBD1 (5 bases). This CDR3 spans 16 amino acids. V was pared by 3 bases and J by 0 bases, with 15 bases between. The germline gives CDR1 SGHNT, CDR2 YYREEE (reference sequence). The DNA of the CDR3 is TGTGCCAGCAGCTACCCCGACAGACGCACTAACTATGGCTACACCTTC. This encodes CASSYPDRRTNYGYTF.

This clone was picked up a small number of times. V is TRBV7-2 and J is TRBJ2-1; 11 bases align to TRBD2. The CDR3 extends over 15 amino acids. V shed 6 bases and J 4 bases; nucleotides not matched to a gene: 5. CDR1 SGHTA and CDR2 FQGNSA come from the germline V gene. The CDR3 DNA is TGTGCCAGCAGGGCTAGCGGGGGGTATTACAATGAGCAGTTCTTC. As protein: CASRASGGYYNEQFF.

This clone was found a few times. The gene calls are TRBV6-2 or TRBV6-3 and TRBJ2-5; D is possibly TRBD2 (7 bases). The CDR3 contains 15 residues. From germline, CDR1 is MNHEY and CDR2 SVGEGT. V lost 2 bases and J lost 8, with 18 bases in between. This CDR3 reads CASSYGLGGGGTQYF. The CDR3 bases are TGTGCCAGCAGTTACGGCCTGGGGGGGGGCGGAACCCAGTACTTC.

The chain employs TRBV7-3 and TRBJ2-1; weak D call: TRBD1 (6 bases). Germline CDR1 is SGHTA and CDR2 is FQGTGA. Trimming pared 5 bases from V and 6 bases from J, leaving 11 bases between. The CDR3 covers 13 residues. The CDR3 loop is CASSPGQINEQFF. Here the CDR3 DNA reads TGTGCCAGCAGCCCCGGACAGATCAATGAGCAGTTCTTC.

This clone was picked up one time. The chain combines TRBV24-1 with TRBJ1-5, with no clear D. The CDR3 runs 19 residues. Germline loops: CDR1 KGHDR, CDR2 SFDVKD. The ends were cut back, 0 bases at V and 7 bases at J, with 24 bases in the middle. This CDR3 reads CATSDLQGRQDRPGQPQHF. CDR3 nucleotide sequence: TGTGCCACCAGTGATTTGCAAGGGAGGCAGGACCGACCCGGGCAGCCCCAGCATTTT.

The chain links TRBV7-9 to TRBJ2-1; 9 bases align to TRBD1. V shed 2 bases and J 6 bases; nucleotides not matched to a gene: 2. Looked up from germline, CDR1 is SEHNR and CDR2 is FQNEAQ (reference sequence). This CDR3 comprises 14 residues. In nucleotides, the CDR3 is TGTGCCAGCAGCTTAACAGGGGGCGCCAATGAGCAGTTCTTC. Amino acids: CASSLTGGANEQFF.

This chain links TRBV28 with TRBJ2-7, with D perhaps matching TRBD1 (7 bases). The germline V gene has CDR1 MDHEN and CDR2 SYDVKM. Trimming removed 0 bases from V and 4 bases from J, with 13 bases in between. The CDR3 is 15 residues long. The CDR3 DNA reads TGTGCCAGCAGTTTATGGTCACAGGGGAGGTACGAGCAGTACGTC. It codes for CASSLWSQGRYEQYV.

The chain carries TRBV7-2 and TRBJ2-7; TRBD2 is a possible D gene (5 bases). The CDR3 runs to 12 residues. Per germline, CDR1 SGHTA and CDR2 FQGNSA. With 9 bases removed from V and 2 bases from J, the gap between germline ends came to 11 bases. The CDR3 DNA reads TGTGCCAGTGCAACTAGACCCTACGAGCAGTACTTC. It translates to CASATRPYEQYF.